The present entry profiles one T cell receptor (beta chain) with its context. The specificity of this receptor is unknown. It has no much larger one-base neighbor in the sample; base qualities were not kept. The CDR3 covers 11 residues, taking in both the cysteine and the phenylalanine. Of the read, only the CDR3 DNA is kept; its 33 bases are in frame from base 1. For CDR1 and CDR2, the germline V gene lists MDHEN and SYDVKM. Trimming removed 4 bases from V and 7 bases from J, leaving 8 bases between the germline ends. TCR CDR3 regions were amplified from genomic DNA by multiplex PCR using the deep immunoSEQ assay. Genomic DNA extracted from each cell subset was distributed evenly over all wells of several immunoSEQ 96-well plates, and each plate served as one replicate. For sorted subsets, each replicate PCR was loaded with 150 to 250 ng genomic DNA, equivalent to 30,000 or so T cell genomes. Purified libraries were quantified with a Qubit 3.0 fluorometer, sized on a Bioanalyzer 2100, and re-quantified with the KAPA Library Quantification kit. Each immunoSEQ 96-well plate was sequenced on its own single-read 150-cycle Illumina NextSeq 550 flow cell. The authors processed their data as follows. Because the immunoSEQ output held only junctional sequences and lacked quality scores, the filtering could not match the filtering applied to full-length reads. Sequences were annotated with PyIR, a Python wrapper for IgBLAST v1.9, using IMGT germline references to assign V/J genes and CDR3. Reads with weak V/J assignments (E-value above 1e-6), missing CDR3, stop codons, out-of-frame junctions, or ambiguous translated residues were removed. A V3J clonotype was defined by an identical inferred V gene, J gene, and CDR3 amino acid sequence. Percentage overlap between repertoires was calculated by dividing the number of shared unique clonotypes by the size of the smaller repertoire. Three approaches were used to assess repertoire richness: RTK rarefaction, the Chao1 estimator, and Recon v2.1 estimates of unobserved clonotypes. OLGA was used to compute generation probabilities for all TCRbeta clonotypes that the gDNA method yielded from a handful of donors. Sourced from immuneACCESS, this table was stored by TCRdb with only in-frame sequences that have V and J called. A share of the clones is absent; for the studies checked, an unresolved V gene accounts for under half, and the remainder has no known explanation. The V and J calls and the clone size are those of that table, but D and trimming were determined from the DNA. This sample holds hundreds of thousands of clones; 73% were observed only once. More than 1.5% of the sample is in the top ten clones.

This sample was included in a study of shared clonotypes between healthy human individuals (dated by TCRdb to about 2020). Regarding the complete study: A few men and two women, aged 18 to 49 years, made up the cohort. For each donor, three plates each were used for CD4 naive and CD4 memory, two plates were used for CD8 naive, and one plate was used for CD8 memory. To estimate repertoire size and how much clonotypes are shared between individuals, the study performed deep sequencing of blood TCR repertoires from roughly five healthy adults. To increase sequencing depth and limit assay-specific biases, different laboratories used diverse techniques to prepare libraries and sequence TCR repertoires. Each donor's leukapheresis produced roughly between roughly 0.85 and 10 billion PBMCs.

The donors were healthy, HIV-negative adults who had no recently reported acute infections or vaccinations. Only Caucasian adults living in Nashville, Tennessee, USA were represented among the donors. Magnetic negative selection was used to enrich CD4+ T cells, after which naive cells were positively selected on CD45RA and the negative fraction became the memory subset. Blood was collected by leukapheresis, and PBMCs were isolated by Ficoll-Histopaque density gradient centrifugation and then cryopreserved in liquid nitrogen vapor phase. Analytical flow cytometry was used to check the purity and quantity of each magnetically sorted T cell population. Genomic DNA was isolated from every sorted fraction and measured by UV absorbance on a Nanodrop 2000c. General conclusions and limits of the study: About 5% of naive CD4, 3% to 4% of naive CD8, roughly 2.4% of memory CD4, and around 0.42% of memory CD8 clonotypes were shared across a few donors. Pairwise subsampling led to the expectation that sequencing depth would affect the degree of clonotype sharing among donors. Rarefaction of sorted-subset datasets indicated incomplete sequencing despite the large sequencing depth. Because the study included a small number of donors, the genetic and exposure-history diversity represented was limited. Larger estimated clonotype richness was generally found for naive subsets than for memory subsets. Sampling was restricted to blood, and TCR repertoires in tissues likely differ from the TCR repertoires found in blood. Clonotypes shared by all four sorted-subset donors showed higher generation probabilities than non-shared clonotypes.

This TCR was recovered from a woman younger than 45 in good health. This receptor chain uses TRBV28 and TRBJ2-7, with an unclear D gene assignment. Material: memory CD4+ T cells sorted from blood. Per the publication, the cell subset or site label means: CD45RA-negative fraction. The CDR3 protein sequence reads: CASSSLGEQYF. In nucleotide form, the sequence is TGTGCCAGCAGTTCCCTGGGGGAGCAGTACTTC.